The clone carrying this T cell receptor beta chain was recorded only once. The sample originates from a study of blood T cell repertoires in COVID-19. Study as a whole: Samples representing acute and convalescent COVID-19 were sourced from the United States, Italy and Spain.

The protocol was immunoSEQ multiplex PCR, while the TCRdb copy is restricted to in-frame clones and leaves out a portion. The sample carries 250,000 to 300,000 clones, about 89% recorded once. The CDR3 has 15 residues. Trimming shortened V by 0 bases and J by 8 bases, and 16 bases separated the two germline ends. Germline V lookup: CDR1 MNHEY, CDR2 SVGAGI. The chain uses TRBV6-5 and TRBJ1-2; D is perhaps TRBD1 (6 bases). The sequenced sample consisted of peripheral blood. The clonotype was recovered from a woman in her fifties or sixties with acute or convalescent COVID-19. The CDR3 loop reads CASSYSRQVQEGYTF. For the CDR3, the DNA is TGTGCCAGCAGTTACTCTCGACAGGTCCAGGAGGGCTACACCTTC.